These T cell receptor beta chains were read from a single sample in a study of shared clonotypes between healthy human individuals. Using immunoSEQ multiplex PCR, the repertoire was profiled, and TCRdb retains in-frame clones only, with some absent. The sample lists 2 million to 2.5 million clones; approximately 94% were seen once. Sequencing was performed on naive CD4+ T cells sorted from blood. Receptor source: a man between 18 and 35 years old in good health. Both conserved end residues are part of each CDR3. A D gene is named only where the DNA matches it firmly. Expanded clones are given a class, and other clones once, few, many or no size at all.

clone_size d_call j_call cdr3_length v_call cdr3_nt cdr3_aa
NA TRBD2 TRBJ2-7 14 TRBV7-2 TGTGCCAGCAGATTAGCGGGAGCGTCCTACGAGCAGTACTTC CASRLAGASYEQYF
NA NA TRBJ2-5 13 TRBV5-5 TGTGCCAGCAGCTTAACACAGGGAGTGACCCAGTACTTC CASSLTQGVTQYF
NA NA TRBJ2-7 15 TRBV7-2 TGTGCCAGCAGCTTATTGGAGGGGGGATTCTACGAGCAGTACTTC CASSLLEGGFYEQYF
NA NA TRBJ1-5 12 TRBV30 TGTGCCTGGAAGCAGGGCAATCAGCCCCAGCATTTT CAWKQGNQPQHF
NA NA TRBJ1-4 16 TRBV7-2 TGTGCCAGCAGCTTAGGAAGCGGTACAACTAATGAAAAACTGTTTTTT CASSLGSGTTNEKLFF
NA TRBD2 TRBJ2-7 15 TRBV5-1 TGCGCCAGCAGCGGGCGGGAGCGCAGAATCTACGAGCAGTACTTC CASSGRERRIYEQYF
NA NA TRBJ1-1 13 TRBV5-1 TGCGCCAGCAGCTTGAGGGTCGACACTGAAGCTTTCTTT CASSLRVDTEAFF
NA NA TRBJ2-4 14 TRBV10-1 TGCGCCAGCAGTGATTCGGGAGCCAAAAACATTCAGTACTTC CASSDSGAKNIQYF
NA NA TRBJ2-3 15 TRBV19 TGTGCCAGTAGTCCCAACAGGGTAACCACAGATACGCAGTATTTT CASSPNRVTTDTQYF
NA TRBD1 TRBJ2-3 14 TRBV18 TGTGCCAGCTCACCCCAGGGACAGACAGATACGCAGTATTTT CASSPQGQTDTQYF
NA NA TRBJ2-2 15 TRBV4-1 TGCGCCAGCAGCCAACCTCTGGTGAACACCGGGGAGCTGTTTTTT CASSQPLVNTGELFF
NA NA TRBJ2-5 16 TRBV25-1 TGTGCCAGCAGTGAATTTAAGGCAGGGGCAAAAGAGACCCAGTACTTC CASSEFKAGAKETQYF
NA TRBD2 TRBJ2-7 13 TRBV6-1 TGTGCCAGCAGTCTAGCGGGAGGACACGAGCAGTACTTC CASSLAGGHEQYF
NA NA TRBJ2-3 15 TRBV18 TGTGCCAGCTCACCACTGACTAACAGTGCAGATACGCAGTATTTT CASSPLTNSADTQYF
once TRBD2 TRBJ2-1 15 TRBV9 TGTGCCAGCAGCCCGGGACTAGCGGGATCAGTTGAGCAGTTCTTC CASSPGLAGSVEQFF
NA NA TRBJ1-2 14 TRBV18 TGTGCCAGCTCATCAGGGTCCACTTCCTATGGCTACACCTTC CASSSGSTSYGYTF
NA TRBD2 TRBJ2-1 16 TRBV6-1 TGTGCCAGCAGTGAGTGGGCTAGCGGGAGCTACAATGAGCAGTTCTTC CASSEWASGSYNEQFF
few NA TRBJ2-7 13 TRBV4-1 TGCGCCAGCAGCAGGACAGCCCTAGACGAGCAGTACTTC CASSRTALDEQYF
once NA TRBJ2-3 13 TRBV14 TGTGCCAGCAGCCAAGTAGGGGGAAATAAGCAGTATTTT CASSQVGGNKQYF
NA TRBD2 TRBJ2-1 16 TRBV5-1 TGCGCCAGCAGCTCGAATAGCGGGGGATTATTCAATGAGCAGTTCTTC CASSSNSGGLFNEQFF
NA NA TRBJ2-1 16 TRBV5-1 TGCGCCAGCAGCTCACAGGGGAGGGTCACCTACAATGAGCAGTTCTTC CASSSQGRVTYNEQFF
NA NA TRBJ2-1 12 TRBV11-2 TGTGCCAGCAGCTTACCGGGCAATGAGCAGTTCTTC CASSLPGNEQFF
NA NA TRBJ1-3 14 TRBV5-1 TGCGCCAGCAGCCCAGGGACAACTGGAAACACCATATATTTT CASSPGTTGNTIYF
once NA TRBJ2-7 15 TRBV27 TGTGCCAGCAGTACACGGGGGGCGGCCAGATACGAGCAGTACTTC CASSTRGAARYEQYF
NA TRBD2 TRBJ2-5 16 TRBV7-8 TGTGCCAGCAGCTTATCGGGACTAGCGGGACAAGAGACCCAGTACTTC CASSLSGLAGQETQYF
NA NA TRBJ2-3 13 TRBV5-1 TGCGCCAGCAGCAAGGGGGACACAGATACGCAGTATTTT CASSKGDTDTQYF
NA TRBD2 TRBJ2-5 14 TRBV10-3 TGTGCCATAACTAGCGGGTCACCTGGAGGGACCCAGTACTTC CAITSGSPGGTQYF
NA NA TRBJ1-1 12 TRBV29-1 TGCAGCGTTGAAATACAAGGAACTGAAGCTTTCTTT CSVEIQGTEAFF
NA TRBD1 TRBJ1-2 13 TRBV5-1 TGCGCCAGCGGCCAGACAGGGGGCAACGGCTACACCTTC CASGQTGGNGYTF
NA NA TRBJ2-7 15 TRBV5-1 TGCGCCAGCAGCTTGGACAGGGCGGACCCCTACGAGCAGTACTTC CASSLDRADPYEQYF
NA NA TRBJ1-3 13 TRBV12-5 TGTGCTAGTGGACAGGCCTCTGGAAACACCATATATTTT CASGQASGNTIYF
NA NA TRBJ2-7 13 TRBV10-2 TGCGCCAGCAGACGAGGGGGGGCCGCCGAGCAGTACTTC CASRRGGAAEQYF
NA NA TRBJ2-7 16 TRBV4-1 TGCGCCAGCAGCCAAGATGAAGCGGGCCGATCCTACGAGCAGTACTTC CASSQDEAGRSYEQYF
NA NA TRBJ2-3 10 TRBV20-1 TGCAGTTTTGGGTCAGATACGCAGTATTTT CSFGSDTQYF
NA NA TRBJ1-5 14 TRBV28 TGTGCCAGCAGTTCCCCGGGGCCTAATCAGCCCCAGCATTTT CASSSPGPNQPQHF
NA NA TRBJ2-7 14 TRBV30 TGTGCCTGGAGTGGGGGCAAGGGGATCTACGAGCAGTACTTC CAWSGGKGIYEQYF
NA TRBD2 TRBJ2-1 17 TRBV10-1 TGCGCCAGCAGTGACTGGGCTAGCGGGAGGGACGACAATGAGCAGTTCTTC CASSDWASGRDDNEQFF
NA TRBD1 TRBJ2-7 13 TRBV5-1 TGCGCCAGCAGCTTGGGACAGGGTGGCGAGCAGTACTTC CASSLGQGGEQYF
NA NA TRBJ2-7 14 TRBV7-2 TGTGCCAGCAGTCTTCAAATCCCGCCGGGGGAGCAGTACTTC CASSLQIPPGEQYF
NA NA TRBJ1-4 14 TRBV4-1 TGCGCCAGCAGCCACCAATCGGGGGGGGGAAAACTGTTTTTT CASSHQSGGGKLFF
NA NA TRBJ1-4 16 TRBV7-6 TGTGCCAGCAGCCCCCGACAGCTCGCAACTAATGAAAAACTGTTTTTT CASSPRQLATNEKLFF
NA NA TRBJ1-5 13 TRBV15 TGTGCCACCAGCGCCGACTGGAATCAGCCCCAGCATTTT CATSADWNQPQHF
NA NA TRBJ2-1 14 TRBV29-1 TGCAGCGTTGATGCCCCTGGGTTATACAATGAGCAGTTCTTC CSVDAPGLYNEQFF
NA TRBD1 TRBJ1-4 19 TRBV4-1 TGCGCCAGCAGCCCTATCCCCGGGACAGGGGGATTCGCGGTGGAAAAACTGTTTTTT CASSPIPGTGGFAVEKLFF
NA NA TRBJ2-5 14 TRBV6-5 TGTGCCAGCAGAAGAACCGCGACCGGGGAGACCCAGTACTTC CASRRTATGETQYF
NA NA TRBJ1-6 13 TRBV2 TGTGCCAGCCGGAGCTCCTATAATTCACCCCTCCACTTT CASRSSYNSPLHF
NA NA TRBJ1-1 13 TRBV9 TGTGCCAGCAGCCCTGTGGGGGGTACTGAAGCTTTCTTT CASSPVGGTEAFF
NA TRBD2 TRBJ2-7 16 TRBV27 TGTGCCAGCAGTCCAGGGCCCGGGGGGAGCTCCTACGAGCAGTACTTC CASSPGPGGSSYEQYF
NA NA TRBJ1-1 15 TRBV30 TGTGCCTGGAGCGCTCCAGGGTTCGGGAACACTGAAGCTTTCTTT CAWSAPGFGNTEAFF
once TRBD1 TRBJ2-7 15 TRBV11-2 TGTGCCAGCAGCCTAGGGACAGGGTTTTCCTACGAGCAGTACTTC CASSLGTGFSYEQYF
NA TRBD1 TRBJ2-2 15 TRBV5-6 TGTGCCAGCAGAGCCGGGACAGCGAACACCGGGGAGCTGTTTTTT CASRAGTANTGELFF